This T cell receptor (beta chain) emerged from a study of T-cell reconstitution after alpha-beta-depleted transplantation in children. CDR1 is KGHSH, CDR2 LQKENI, per germline. V lost 3 bases, J lost 4 bases, and 12 bases lay in between. The CDR3 covers 15 residues. Unique molecular identifiers were built into the TCRbeta library. In TCRdb, the PCR reads were re-called with MiXCR into one record per CDR3 protein. This sample has 500,000 to 750,000 distinct CDR3 sequences, with around 27% found just once. This specimen consisted of PBMCs, obtained before TCRalphabeta/CD19-depleted stem cell transplant. The clonotype comes from a boy under two years old with Wiskott-Aldrich syndrome, due to receive a stem cell transplant. The chain links TRBV18 to TRBJ2-2; unclear D gene. CDR3 amino acids: CASSPPRMGTGELFF. CDR3 coding DNA: TGTGCCAGCTCACCGCCTAGGATGGGCACCGGGGAGCTGTTTTTT.